A selection of T cell receptor beta chains follows, all from one sample in a study of cytomegalovirus exposure and HLA in healthy donors. Generated by immunoSEQ multiplex PCR, the TCRdb table keeps only in-frame clones and is missing some. Of approximately 91,000 clones in the sample, more than 65% were seen once. Sequencing was done on a sample of PBMCs. These receptors were collected from a human donor in good health. Both conserved end residues are part of each CDR3. The D gene is left open where the match is weak. The size of a clone is reported for some rows only, either as once, few or many, or as a class for expanded clones.

d_call	clone_size	v_call	j_call	cdr3_nt	cdr3_aa
TRBD2	-	TRBV15	TRBJ2-1	TGTGCCACCAGCAGAGATCCTAGCGGCAATGAGCAGTTCTTC	CATSRDPSGNEQFF
TRBD2	-	TRBV7-2	TRBJ2-1	TGTGCCAGCAGCTTAACTAGCGGGCTACGCGCTGAGCAGTTCTTC	CASSLTSGLRAEQFF
TRBD1	-	TRBV5-6	TRBJ2-3	TGTGCCAGCAGCTTTAGGACAGGGTCCTATACGCAGTATTTT	CASSFRTGSYTQYF
-	-	TRBV4-2	TRBJ1-5	TGTGCCAGCAGCCACCCGCGGGCAGGATACAATCAGCCCCAGCATTTT	CASSHPRAGYNQPQHF
-	-	TRBV7-6	TRBJ2-1	TGTGCCAGCGCCCGTGGGGTAGCGCGGGGCAATGAGCAGTTCTTC	CASARGVARGNEQFF
TRBD1	-	TRBV19	TRBJ2-7	TGTGCCAGTAGTTCGCGACAGGGGAGGACTGGCGAGCAGTACTTC	CASSSRQGRTGEQYF
-	few	TRBV6-5	TRBJ2-7	TGTGCCAGCAGCGAAGCAGGGTACTCCTACGAGCAGTACTTC	CASSEAGYSYEQYF
TRBD1	-	TRBV11-3	TRBJ1-5	TGTGCCAGCAGCGACCGACAGGGGGCTTGCAATCAGCCCCAGCATTTT	CASSDRQGACNQPQHF
-	-	TRBV7-2	TRBJ2-7	TGTGCCAGCAGCTCCCCGACGATAGCGGTGGGCCCCTATGAGCAGTACTTC	CASSSPTIAVGPYEQYF
-	-	TRBV28	TRBJ1-2	TGTGCCAGCAGTCTCCCGTCCAAGACAGGAGGCTACACCTTC	CASSLPSKTGGYTF
-	-	TRBV6-4	TRBJ2-3	TGTGCCAGCAGTGACTCGGAGGATACGCAGTATTTT	CASSDSEDTQYF
-	-	TRBV7-9	TRBJ2-2	TGTGCCAGCAGCTTAGCGCGAGGTAACACCGGGGAGCTGTTTTTT	CASSLARGNTGELFF
-	-	TRBV15	TRBJ2-1	TGTGCCACCAGCGGGGGGATTAGCCTCTCCTACAATGAGCAGTTCTTC	CATSGGISLSYNEQFF
TRBD1	few	TRBV7-9	TRBJ1-4	TGTGCCAGCAGCTTAATCCCGTTGACAGGGGAAAATGAAAAACTGTTTTTT	CASSLIPLTGENEKLFF
-	-	TRBV29-1	TRBJ2-7	TGCAGCGTTGAAAGCCCCCTCACCTACGAGCAGTACTTC	CSVESPLTYEQYF
TRBD1	-	TRBV5-1	TRBJ1-1	TGCGCCAGCAGCGGACGACAGGGTAACACTGAAGCTTTCTTT	CASSGRQGNTEAFF
TRBD1	-	TRBV6-4	TRBJ2-3	TGTGCCAGCAGTGACTCTAACAGGGGCCCCACAGATACGCAGTATTTT	CASSDSNRGPTDTQYF
-	-	TRBV7-9	TRBJ1-4	TGTGCCAGCAGCCCGCCGATCCGGGGAGAAAAACTGTTTTTT	CASSPPIRGEKLFF
-	-	TRBV7-2	TRBJ1-6	TGTGCCAGCAGCTACCTATCCCCCAATTCACCCCTCCACTTT	CASSYLSPNSPLHF
-	-	TRBV18	TRBJ2-2	TGTGCCAGCTCACCGGGACAATTGAACACCGGGGAGCTGTTTTTT	CASSPGQLNTGELFF
TRBD1	-	TRBV7-6	TRBJ1-1	TGTGCCAGCAGCTCCAGACAGGGGGCTGAAGCTTTCTTT	CASSSRQGAEAFF
-	-	TRBV7-9	TRBJ1-2	TGTGCCAGCAGCCCTGTAGCAACTTCGGGCTACACCTTC	CASSPVATSGYTF
-	-	TRBV11-2	TRBJ1-1	TGTGCCAGCAGCGCACAGGGTAACGAAGCTTTCTTT	CASSAQGNEAFF
TRBD2	-	TRBV4-3	TRBJ2-1	TGCGCCAGCAGCCAAGACTGGGGTAGCGGGGTTGTCAATGAGCAGTTCTTC	CASSQDWGSGVVNEQFF
TRBD2	-	TRBV6-1	TRBJ2-2	TGTGCCAGCAAGGGCGGGGGGGCGGGAACCGGGGAGCTGTTTTTT	CASKGGGAGTGELFF
-	-	TRBV7-2	TRBJ2-7	TGTGCCAGCAGCATTACTAGCTCGGGGGAGCAGTACTTC	CASSITSSGEQYF
-	few	TRBV4-3	TRBJ2-2	TGCGCCAGCAGCCGAGCAGGGGAGCTGTTTTTT	CASSRAGELFF
TRBD1	few	TRBV23-1	TRBJ2-6	TGCGCCAGCAGTCAATCCCGGCAGGGGGCATCTGGGGCCAACGTCCTGACTTTC	CASSQSRQGASGANVLTF
TRBD1	-	TRBV18	TRBJ2-7	TGTGCCAGCTCACTCCTAGGGCGGGGACAGGGTGGCGACGAGCAGTACTTC	CASSLLGRGQGGDEQYF
-	-	TRBV18	TRBJ1-1	TGTGCCAGCTCACCAACCGTAGGGGCAGAAGCTGAAGCTTTCTTT	CASSPTVGAEAEAFF
TRBD2	-	TRBV27	TRBJ2-7	TGTGCCAGCAGAACGGCGGGAGGGCTGGGCTACGAGCAGTACTTC	CASRTAGGLGYEQYF
-	-	TRBV5-6	TRBJ1-4	TGTGCCAGCAGTGGGGGGGCTAATGAAAAACTGTTTTTT	CASSGGANEKLFF
TRBD1	few	TRBV5-6	TRBJ1-5	TGTGCCAGCAGCCCGTACAGGGGGAATCAGCCCCAGCATTTT	CASSPYRGNQPQHF
-	-	TRBV14	TRBJ2-5	TGTGCCAGCAGCCAAGGAACGGTCCACCAAGAGACCCAGTACTTC	CASSQGTVHQETQYF
-	-	TRBV19	TRBJ2-7	TGTGCCACATCCTCGCACCACCGGGCCTACGAGCAGTACTTC	CATSSHHRAYEQYF
-	-	TRBV6-4	TRBJ2-3	TGTGCCAGCAGTGACTCGTGGGGCCCCCCACAAGATACGCAGTATTTT	CASSDSWGPPQDTQYF
TRBD1	-	TRBV5-4	TRBJ1-3	TGTGCCAGCAGCTTGGACAGGGGGCCTGGAAACACCATATATTTT	CASSLDRGPGNTIYF
-	-	TRBV28	TRBJ2-2	TGTGCCAGCAGTGAAGGGACATTGAACACCGGGGAGCTGTTTTTT	CASSEGTLNTGELFF
TRBD1	few	TRBV4-3	TRBJ1-1	TGCGCCAGCAGCCAAGAAACCGGGACAGTGAACACTGAAGCTTTCTTT	CASSQETGTVNTEAFF
TRBD1	-	TRBV18	TRBJ1-2	TGTGCCAGCTCATTGGGACAGGGATATGGCTACACCTTC	CASSLGQGYGYTF
TRBD1	-	TRBV4-1	TRBJ1-3	TGCGCCAGCAGCCAAGAAGCCGGGACAGCCCTATATTTT	CASSQEAGTALYF
-	-	TRBV14	TRBJ1-3	TGTGCCAGCAGCCCCCGCCAGGGAGGAAACACCATATATTTT	CASSPRQGGNTIYF
TRBD1	-	TRBV10-1	TRBJ2-7	TGCGCCACCAATGGAACCGGGGACAGGGACTACGAGCAGTACTTC	CATNGTGDRDYEQYF
-	-	TRBV7-2	TRBJ2-1	TGTGCCAGCAGCTTAGCAGCAGGGTCCCCTTACAATGAGCAGTTCTTC	CASSLAAGSPYNEQFF
TRBD1	few	TRBV11-2	TRBJ2-7	TGTGCCAGCAGCCTGGGACAGGGGAGGCTCGAGCAGTACTTC	CASSLGQGRLEQYF
-	many	TRBV5-4	TRBJ2-2	TGTGCCAGCAGCTTCGGGGTTAGCGGGAACACCGGGGAGCTGTTTTTT	CASSFGVSGNTGELFF